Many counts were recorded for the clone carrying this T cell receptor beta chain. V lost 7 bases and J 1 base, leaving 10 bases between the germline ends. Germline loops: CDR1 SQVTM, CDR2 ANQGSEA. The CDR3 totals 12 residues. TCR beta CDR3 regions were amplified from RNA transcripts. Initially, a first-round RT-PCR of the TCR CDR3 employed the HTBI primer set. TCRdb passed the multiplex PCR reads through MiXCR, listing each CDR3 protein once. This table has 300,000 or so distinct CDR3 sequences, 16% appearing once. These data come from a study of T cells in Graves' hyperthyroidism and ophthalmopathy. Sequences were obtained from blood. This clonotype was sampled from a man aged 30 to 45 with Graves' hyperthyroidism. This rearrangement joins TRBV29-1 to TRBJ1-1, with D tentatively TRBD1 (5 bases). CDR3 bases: TGCAGCGCGGGACGGTCGAACACTGAAGCTTTCTTT. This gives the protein CSAGRSNTEAFF.